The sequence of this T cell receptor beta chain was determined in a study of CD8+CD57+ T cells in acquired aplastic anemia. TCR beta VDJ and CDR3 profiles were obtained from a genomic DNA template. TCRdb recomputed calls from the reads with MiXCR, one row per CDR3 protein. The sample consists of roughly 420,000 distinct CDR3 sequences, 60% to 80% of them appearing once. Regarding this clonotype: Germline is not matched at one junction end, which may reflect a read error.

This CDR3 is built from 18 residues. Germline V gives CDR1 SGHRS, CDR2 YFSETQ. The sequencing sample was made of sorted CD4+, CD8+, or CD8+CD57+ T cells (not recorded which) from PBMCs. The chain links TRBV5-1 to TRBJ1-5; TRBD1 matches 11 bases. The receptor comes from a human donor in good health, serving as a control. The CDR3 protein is CATSCWGQGVCNNQPQHF. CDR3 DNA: TGTGCCACCAGTTGCTGGGGACAGGGGGTATGCAACAATCAGCCCCAGCATTTT.